The rows below give T cell receptor beta chains drawn from one sample of a study of cytomegalovirus exposure and HLA in healthy donors. The protocol was immunoSEQ multiplex PCR, while the TCRdb copy is restricted to in-frame clones and leaves out a portion. The sample carries about 150,000 clones, 60% to 85% recorded once. Sequenced sample: PBMCs. Receptors originate from a man aged 40-55 years in good health and CMV-seronegative. The CDR3 runs from the conserved cysteine through the conserved F or W. The D gene is left open where the match is weak. Expanded clones get a size class; other rows say once, few or many, or leave the size out.

CDR3 protein: CASSLIPGLDEQFF
CDR3 DNA: TGCGCCAGCAGCTTGATTCCAGGGTTGGATGAGCAGTTCTTC
J gene: TRBJ2-1
clone size: -
D gene: -
V gene: TRBV5-1

CDR3 protein: CASSVWVSGTDNEQFF
CDR3 DNA: TGTGCCAGCAGCGTTTGGGTTAGCGGGACTGACAATGAGCAGTTCTTC
J gene: TRBJ2-1
clone size: -
D gene: TRBD2
V gene: TRBV4-2

CDR3 protein: CASSLDGDPGGGQYF
CDR3 DNA: TGTGCCAGCAGCTTAGATGGGGATCCAGGGGGCGGGCAGTACTTC
J gene: TRBJ2-7
clone size: -
D gene: TRBD1
V gene: TRBV11-2

CDR3 protein: CASSETSGRAGGKFF
CDR3 DNA: TGTGCCAGCAGTGAAACTAGCGGGAGGGCGGGGGGTAAGTTCTTC
J gene: TRBJ2-1
clone size: -
D gene: TRBD2
V gene: TRBV2

CDR3 protein: CASSFSRDPSPQHF
CDR3 DNA: TGTGCCAGCAGCTTTAGCAGGGATCCCTCGCCCCAGCATTTT
J gene: TRBJ1-5
clone size: few
D gene: -
V gene: TRBV2

CDR3 protein: CASSLRRGSAQETQYF
CDR3 DNA: TGTGCCAGCAGCTTGAGAAGGGGGTCGGCGCAAGAGACCCAGTACTTC
J gene: TRBJ2-5
clone size: -
D gene: -
V gene: TRBV5-6

CDR3 protein: CASGRGTGQPQHF
CDR3 DNA: TGTGCCAGCGGGAGGGGGACGGGTCAGCCCCAGCATTTT
J gene: TRBJ1-5
clone size: -
D gene: -
V gene: TRBV28

CDR3 protein: CASSTGQGIRNEQYF
CDR3 DNA: TGTGCCAGCAGCACCGGACAGGGGATTCGGAACGAGCAGTACTTC
J gene: TRBJ2-7
clone size: once
D gene: TRBD1
V gene: TRBV11-2

CDR3 protein: CASSLQGQGGYTF
CDR3 DNA: TGTGCCAGCAGCCTGCAGGGGCAGGGTGGCTACACCTTC
J gene: TRBJ1-2
clone size: few
D gene: -
V gene: TRBV7-9

CDR3 protein: CASSVALAGRSTDTQYF
CDR3 DNA: TGTGCCAGCAGCGTAGCGTTAGCGGGGAGGAGCACAGATACGCAGTATTTT
J gene: TRBJ2-3
clone size: once
D gene: TRBD2
V gene: TRBV9

CDR3 protein: CATSRGETGSYNEQFF
CDR3 DNA: TGTGCCACCAGCAGAGGCGAGACAGGGTCCTACAATGAGCAGTTCTTC
J gene: TRBJ2-1
clone size: once
D gene: TRBD1
V gene: TRBV15

CDR3 protein: CASSFGQVNSPLHF
CDR3 DNA: TGTGCCAGCAGCTTCGGACAGGTCAACTCACCCCTCCACTTT
J gene: TRBJ1-6
clone size: -
D gene: TRBD1
V gene: TRBV7-9

CDR3 protein: CASSLPPTGYNEQFF
CDR3 DNA: TGTGCCAGCAGCTTACCCCCGACAGGTTACAATGAGCAGTTCTTC
J gene: TRBJ2-1
clone size: -
D gene: -
V gene: TRBV11-1

CDR3 protein: CAWSSGAYSPLHF
CDR3 DNA: TGTGCCTGGAGTTCTGGGGCGTATTCACCCCTCCACTTT
J gene: TRBJ1-6
clone size: -
D gene: -
V gene: TRBV30

CDR3 protein: CASSPRTSGSEQFF
CDR3 DNA: TGTGCCAGCAGCCCCCGGACTAGCGGGAGCGAGCAGTTCTTC
J gene: TRBJ2-1
clone size: -
D gene: TRBD2
V gene: TRBV7-2

CDR3 protein: CASSQPGTEAFF
CDR3 DNA: TGTGCCAGCAGCCAACCGGGAACTGAAGCTTTCTTT
J gene: TRBJ1-1
clone size: -
D gene: -
V gene: TRBV7-9

CDR3 protein: CSLTRTGNTEAFF
CDR3 DNA: TGTTCCTTAACGAGGACAGGGAACACTGAAGCTTTCTTT
J gene: TRBJ1-1
clone size: -
D gene: TRBD1
V gene: TRBV30

CDR3 protein: CASRRGSEAFF
CDR3 DNA: TGTGCCAGCAGAAGGGGATCTGAAGCTTTCTTT
J gene: TRBJ1-1
clone size: -
D gene: -
V gene: TRBV6-5

CDR3 protein: CAWSPGLASSTDTQYF
CDR3 DNA: TGTGCCTGGAGCCCGGGACTAGCGTCTAGCACAGATACGCAGTATTTT
J gene: TRBJ2-3
clone size: -
D gene: TRBD2
V gene: TRBV30

CDR3 protein: CASSLAFTLAGEGEQFF
CDR3 DNA: TGTGCCAGCAGCTTAGCTTTTACCCTAGCGGGAGAGGGTGAGCAGTTCTTC
J gene: TRBJ2-1
clone size: -
D gene: TRBD2
V gene: TRBV7-9

CDR3 protein: CASSLAEAGNTEAFF
CDR3 DNA: TGTGCCAGCAGCTTAGCGGAGGCAGGGAACACTGAAGCTTTCTTT
J gene: TRBJ1-1
clone size: -
D gene: -
V gene: TRBV7-8

CDR3 protein: CASSWTGNEQFF
CDR3 DNA: TGCGCCAGCTCCTGGACAGGGAATGAGCAGTTCTTC
J gene: TRBJ2-1
clone size: -
D gene: TRBD1
V gene: TRBV5-1

CDR3 protein: CASSWGGYSSYEQYF
CDR3 DNA: TGTGCCAGCAGCTGGGGAGGTTATAGCTCCTACGAGCAGTACTTC
J gene: TRBJ2-7
clone size: -
D gene: -
V gene: TRBV5-4

CDR3 protein: CASSEPGTVEQYF
CDR3 DNA: TGTGCCAGCAGTGAACCGGGGACAGTCGAGCAGTACTTC
J gene: TRBJ2-7
clone size: -
D gene: TRBD1
V gene: TRBV6-1

CDR3 protein: CSVEGQGEVETQYF
CDR3 DNA: TGCAGCGTTGAAGGACAGGGGGAGGTCGAGACCCAGTACTTC
J gene: TRBJ2-5
clone size: few
D gene: TRBD1
V gene: TRBV29-1

CDR3 protein: CASSVFTAAPDTQYF
CDR3 DNA: TGTGCCAGCAGCGTGTTCACGGCGGCACCAGATACGCAGTATTTT
J gene: TRBJ2-3
clone size: -
D gene: -
V gene: TRBV9

CDR3 protein: CASSLAGAYEQYF
CDR3 DNA: TGTGCCAGCAGCTTAGCGGGAGCATACGAGCAGTACTTC
J gene: TRBJ2-7
clone size: -
D gene: -
V gene: TRBV11-2

CDR3 protein: CASSEGAGGNEQFF
CDR3 DNA: TGTGCCAGCAGTGAAGGCGCAGGGGGTAATGAGCAGTTCTTC
J gene: TRBJ2-1
clone size: -
D gene: TRBD1
V gene: TRBV6-5

CDR3 protein: CASSVTGGPASYEQYF
CDR3 DNA: TGTGCCAGCAGCGTAACGGGAGGTCCCGCATCCTACGAGCAGTACTTC
J gene: TRBJ2-7
clone size: -
D gene: TRBD2
V gene: TRBV9

CDR3 protein: CASSESSPGLITYNEQFF
CDR3 DNA: TGCGCCAGCAGTGAGTCATCTCCAGGGTTGATCACCTACAATGAGCAGTTCTTC
J gene: TRBJ2-1
clone size: -
D gene: -
V gene: TRBV10-1

CDR3 protein: CASSLGGTGKIGTF
CDR3 DNA: TGTGCCAGCAGCTTGGGAGGGACAGGGAAGATTGGCACCTTC
J gene: TRBJ1-2
clone size: -
D gene: TRBD1
V gene: TRBV5-8

CDR3 protein: CASSADRGESSYNEQFF
CDR3 DNA: TGTGCCAGCAGCGCGGACAGGGGGGAGAGCTCCTACAATGAGCAGTTCTTC
J gene: TRBJ2-1
clone size: -
D gene: TRBD1
V gene: TRBV5-4

CDR3 protein: CASSRDRGILGYTF
CDR3 DNA: TGTGCCAGCAGCCGGGACAGGGGAATCTTGGGCTACACCTTC
J gene: TRBJ1-2
clone size: few
D gene: TRBD1
V gene: TRBV14

CDR3 protein: CASSETGSSGNTIYF
CDR3 DNA: TGTGCCAGCAGTGAAACAGGGTCCTCTGGAAACACCATATATTTT
J gene: TRBJ1-3
clone size: -
D gene: -
V gene: TRBV2

CDR3 protein: CASSGDSKTQYF
CDR3 DNA: TGTGCCAGCAGTGGGGACTCGAAGACCCAGTACTTC
J gene: TRBJ2-5
clone size: -
D gene: -
V gene: TRBV2

CDR3 protein: CAPGGAGGRNEQFF
CDR3 DNA: TGTGCCCCTGGTGGAGCGGGAGGGAGGAATGAGCAGTTCTTC
J gene: TRBJ2-1
clone size: -
D gene: TRBD2
V gene: TRBV6-5

CDR3 protein: CASGGGGYEQYF
CDR3 DNA: TGTGCCAGCGGAGGGGGCGGGTACGAGCAGTACTTC
J gene: TRBJ2-7
clone size: -
D gene: -
V gene: TRBV13

CDR3 protein: CASRHFTSRQETQYF
CDR3 DNA: TGTGCCAGCAGACACTTCACTAGCAGACAAGAGACCCAGTACTTC
J gene: TRBJ2-5
clone size: -
D gene: -
V gene: TRBV28

CDR3 protein: CASSQAPREIEQYF
CDR3 DNA: TGCGCCAGCAGCCAAGCCCCCCGGGAGATCGAGCAGTACTTC
J gene: TRBJ2-7
clone size: few
D gene: -
V gene: TRBV4-1

CDR3 protein: CASSQLGLGQFF
CDR3 DNA: TGCGCCAGCAGCCAATTGGGCTTAGGGCAGTTCTTC
J gene: TRBJ2-1
clone size: few
D gene: -
V gene: TRBV4-1

CDR3 protein: CASRGQGRVNIQYF
CDR3 DNA: TGTGCCAGCAGGGGACAGGGGCGGGTGAACATTCAGTACTTC
J gene: TRBJ2-4
clone size: -
D gene: TRBD1
V gene: TRBV28

CDR3 protein: CASNRGLNEQYF
CDR3 DNA: TGTGCCAGCAACAGGGGGCTGAACGAGCAGTACTTC
J gene: TRBJ2-7
clone size: -
D gene: TRBD1
V gene: TRBV6-1

CDR3 protein: CASSLLSAGLEEKLFF
CDR3 DNA: TGTGCCAGCAGCTTATTGTCGGCGGGGCTTGAAGAAAAACTGTTTTTT
J gene: TRBJ1-4
clone size: few
D gene: -
V gene: TRBV7-9

CDR3 protein: CASSLAGTGNGYSNQPQHF
CDR3 DNA: TGTGCCAGCAGCTTAGCCGGGACAGGGAATGGGTATAGCAATCAGCCCCAGCATTTT
J gene: TRBJ1-5
clone size: -
D gene: TRBD1
V gene: TRBV11-2

CDR3 protein: CASSFSTGGADTQYF
CDR3 DNA: TGTGCCAGCAGTTTCTCCACAGGGGGGGCAGATACGCAGTATTTT
J gene: TRBJ2-3
clone size: -
D gene: -
V gene: TRBV28

CDR3 protein: CASSYSREASGDTQYF
CDR3 DNA: TGTGCCAGCAGTTACAGCCGGGAGGCCTCCGGGGATACGCAGTATTTT
J gene: TRBJ2-3
clone size: -
D gene: TRBD2
V gene: TRBV6-5

CDR3 protein: CASGAGRNTEAFF
CDR3 DNA: TGTGCCAGCGGGGCCGGCAGGAACACTGAAGCTTTCTTT
J gene: TRBJ1-1
clone size: -
D gene: -
V gene: TRBV6-1

CDR3 protein: CASSVIAGDSPLHF
CDR3 DNA: TGTGCCAGCAGCGTAATCGCGGGGGATTCACCCCTCCACTTT
J gene: TRBJ1-6
clone size: -
D gene: -
V gene: TRBV9

CDR3 protein: CASSHDYGRYEQYF
CDR3 DNA: TGTGCCAGCAGCCACGACTATGGACGGTACGAGCAGTACTTC
J gene: TRBJ2-7
clone size: -
D gene: -
V gene: TRBV14

CDR3 protein: CASSPSGGAGGYNEQFF
CDR3 DNA: TGTGCCAGCAGCCCGTCGGGGGGTGCGGGGGGGTACAATGAGCAGTTCTTC
J gene: TRBJ2-1
clone size: few
D gene: TRBD2
V gene: TRBV5-4

CDR3 protein: CASSLGAGGQHADTQYF
CDR3 DNA: TGTGCCAGCAGCTTGGGAGCGGGAGGGCAGCACGCAGATACGCAGTATTTT
J gene: TRBJ2-3
clone size: -
D gene: TRBD2
V gene: TRBV7-8

CDR3 protein: CASRVGTGELFF
CDR3 DNA: TGTGCCAGCCGGGTTGGGACCGGGGAGCTGTTTTTT
J gene: TRBJ2-2
clone size: -
D gene: -
V gene: TRBV2

CDR3 protein: CASSGTGGYEQYF
CDR3 DNA: TGTGCCAGCAGTGGGACAGGGGGCTACGAGCAGTACTTC
J gene: TRBJ2-7
clone size: -
D gene: TRBD1
V gene: TRBV27

CDR3 protein: CATSGWGPLAKNIQYF
CDR3 DNA: TGTGCCACCAGCGGTTGGGGGCCACTAGCCAAAAACATTCAGTACTTC
J gene: TRBJ2-4
clone size: -
D gene: -
V gene: TRBV15

CDR3 protein: CASRAGGPTNEQFF
CDR3 DNA: TGTGCCAGCAGGGCGGGGGGTCCCACAAATGAGCAGTTCTTC
J gene: TRBJ2-1
clone size: -
D gene: TRBD2
V gene: TRBV28